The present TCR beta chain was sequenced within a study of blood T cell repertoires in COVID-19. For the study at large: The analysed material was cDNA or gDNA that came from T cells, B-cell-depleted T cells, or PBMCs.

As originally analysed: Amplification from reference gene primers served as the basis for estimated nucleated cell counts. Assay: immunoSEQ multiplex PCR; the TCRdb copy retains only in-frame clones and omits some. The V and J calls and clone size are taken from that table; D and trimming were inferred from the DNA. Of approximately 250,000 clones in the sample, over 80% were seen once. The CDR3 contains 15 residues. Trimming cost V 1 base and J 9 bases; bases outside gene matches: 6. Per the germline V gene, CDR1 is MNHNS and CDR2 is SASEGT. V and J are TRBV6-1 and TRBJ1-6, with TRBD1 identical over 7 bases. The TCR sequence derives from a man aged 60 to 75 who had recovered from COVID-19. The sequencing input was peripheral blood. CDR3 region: CASSEEAGGSSPLHF. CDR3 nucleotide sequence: TGTGCCAGCAGTGAAGAAGCAGGGGGTTCTTCACCCCTCCACTTT.